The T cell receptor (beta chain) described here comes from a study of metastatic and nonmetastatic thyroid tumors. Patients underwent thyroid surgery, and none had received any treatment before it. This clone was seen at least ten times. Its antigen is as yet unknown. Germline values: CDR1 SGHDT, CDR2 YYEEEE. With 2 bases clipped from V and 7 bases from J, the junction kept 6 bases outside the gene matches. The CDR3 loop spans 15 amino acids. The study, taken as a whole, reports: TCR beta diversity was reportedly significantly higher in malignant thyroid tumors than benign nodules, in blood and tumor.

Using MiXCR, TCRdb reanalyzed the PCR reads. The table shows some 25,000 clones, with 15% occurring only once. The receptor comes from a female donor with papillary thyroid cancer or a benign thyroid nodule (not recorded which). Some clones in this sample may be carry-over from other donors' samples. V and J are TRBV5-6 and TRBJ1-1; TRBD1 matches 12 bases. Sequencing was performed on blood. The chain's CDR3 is CASSFKGQGAREAFF. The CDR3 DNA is TGTGCCAGCAGCTTTAAGGGACAGGGGGCCCGTGAAGCTTTCTTT.